The TCR beta chain under discussion was sequenced for a study of beta chain features in type 1 diabetes. Isolated RNA was reverse transcribed in full, so expressed TCRB transcripts were sequenced. Sequenced by immunoSEQ multiplex PCR; TCRdb stores in-frame clones only, minus some. The repertoire holds some 900,000 clones, roughly 15% seen once, with about 0.02% in the top ten. Trimming took 8 bases from V and 5 from J; bases not matched to a gene: 10. CDR3 size: 14 residues. Germline CDR1 is SGHRS and CDR2 is YFSETQ. The sample holds a few counts of this clone. The specimen was naive CD4+ T cells from blood. The V gene is TRBV5-1, the J gene TRBJ2-3; TRBD2 matches 8 bases. The sequence derives from a woman aged 18-35 years in good health. The CDR3 coding sequence is TGCGCCAGTTACCGGGAGGGCCTCGGAGATACGCAGTATTTT. This sequence encodes CASYREGLGDTQYF.